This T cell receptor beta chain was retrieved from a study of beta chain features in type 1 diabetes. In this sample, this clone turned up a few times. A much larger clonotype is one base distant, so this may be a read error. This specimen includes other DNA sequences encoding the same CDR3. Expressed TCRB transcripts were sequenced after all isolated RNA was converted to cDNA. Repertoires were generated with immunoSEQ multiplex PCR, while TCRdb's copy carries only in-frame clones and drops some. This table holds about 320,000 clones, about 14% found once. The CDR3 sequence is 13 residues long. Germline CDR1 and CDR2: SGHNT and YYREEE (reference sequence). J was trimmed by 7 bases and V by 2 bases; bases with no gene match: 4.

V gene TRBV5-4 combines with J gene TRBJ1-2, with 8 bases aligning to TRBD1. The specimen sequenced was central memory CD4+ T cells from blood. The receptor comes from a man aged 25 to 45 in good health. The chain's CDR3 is CASSFTGGRGYTF. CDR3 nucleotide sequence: TGTGCCAGCAGCTTCACAGGGGGGCGTGGCTACACCTTC.